This note documents a single T cell receptor (beta chain) sequence. Germline-derived CDR1 and CDR2 are MGHRA and YSYEKL. This CDR3 is 16 amino acids long. V was pared by 4 bases and J by 4 bases, with 18 bases between. Generated by immunoSEQ multiplex PCR, the TCRdb table keeps only in-frame clones and is missing some. The sample lists tens of thousands of clones, over 70% occurring once. This sample is part of a study of blood T cell repertoires in COVID-19. Across the whole study: Whether acute or convalescent, the COVID-19 samples came from the United States, Italy and Spain.

This receptor was obtained from a woman aged 45 to 65 with active or convalescent COVID-19. Sequences were obtained from peripheral blood. The genes are TRBV4-1 and TRBJ2-3, with D possibly being TRBD2 (6 bases). CDR3 coding DNA: TGCGCCAGCAGCCCCTCCTTGGAGGGTTTGGCAGATACGCAGTATTTT. Protein product: CASSPSLEGLADTQYF.